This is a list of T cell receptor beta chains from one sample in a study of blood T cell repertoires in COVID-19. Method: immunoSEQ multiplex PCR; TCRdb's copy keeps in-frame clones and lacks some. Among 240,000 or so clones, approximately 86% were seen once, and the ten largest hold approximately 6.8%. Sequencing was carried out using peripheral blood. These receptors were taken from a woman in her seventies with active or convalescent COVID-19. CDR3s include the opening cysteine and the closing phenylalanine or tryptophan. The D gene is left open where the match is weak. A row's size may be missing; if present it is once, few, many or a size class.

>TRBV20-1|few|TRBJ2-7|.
CSATGGLEQYF
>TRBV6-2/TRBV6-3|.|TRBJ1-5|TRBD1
CASSRQGGGNQPQHF
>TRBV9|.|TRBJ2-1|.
CASSVTAAAGNEQFF
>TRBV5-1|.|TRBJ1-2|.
CASSPGNLANGYTF
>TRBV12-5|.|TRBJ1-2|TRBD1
CASGPRQVRGLNGYTF
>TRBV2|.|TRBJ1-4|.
CASSPTGFNEKLFF
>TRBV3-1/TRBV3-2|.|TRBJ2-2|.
CASSSRVALAGELFF
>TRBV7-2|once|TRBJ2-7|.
CASSQTPGFYEQYF
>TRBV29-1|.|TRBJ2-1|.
CSVVGARGNEQFF
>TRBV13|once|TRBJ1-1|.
CASTLGGFTEAFF
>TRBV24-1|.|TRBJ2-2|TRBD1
CATSYRGPRTGELFF
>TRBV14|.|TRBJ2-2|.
CASSRGGGALTGELFF
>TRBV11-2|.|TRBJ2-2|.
CASSLMSRGRAGELFF
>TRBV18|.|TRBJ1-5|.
CASSPRQVSNQPQHF
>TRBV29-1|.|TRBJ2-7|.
CSAADRTYEQYF
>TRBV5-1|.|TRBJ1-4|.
CASSFSTPSQEKLFF
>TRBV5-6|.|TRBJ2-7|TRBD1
CASSTGTAYAYEQYF
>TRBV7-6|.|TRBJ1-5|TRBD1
CASSEGTAAGQPQHF
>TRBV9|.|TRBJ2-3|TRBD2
CASSGLAGSTDTQYF
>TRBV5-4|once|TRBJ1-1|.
CAMVGGHLGQGTEAFF
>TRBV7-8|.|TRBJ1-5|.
CASSLERATNQPQHF
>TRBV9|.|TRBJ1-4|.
CASSVGDRTNEKLFF
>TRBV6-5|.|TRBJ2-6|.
CASSYGGAGVLTF
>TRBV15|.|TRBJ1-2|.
CATRQTGAYGYTF
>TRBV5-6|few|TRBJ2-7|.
CASSFEGVLYEQYF
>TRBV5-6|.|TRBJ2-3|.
CASSLESAGDTQYF
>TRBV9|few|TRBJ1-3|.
CASKKGGGNTIYF
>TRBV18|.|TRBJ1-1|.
CASSDPGTPEAFF
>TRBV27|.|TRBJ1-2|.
CASRPRVPTYGYTF
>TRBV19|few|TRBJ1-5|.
CASSIARGGNQPQHF
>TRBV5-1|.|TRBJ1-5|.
CASSLEGRANQPQHF
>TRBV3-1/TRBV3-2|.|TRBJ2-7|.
CASSEYSYEQYF
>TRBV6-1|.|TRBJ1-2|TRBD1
CASSEETSGTGGSNYGYTF
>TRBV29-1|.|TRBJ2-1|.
CSVGEASYNEQFF
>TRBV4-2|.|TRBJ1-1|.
CASSQALGASTVNTEAFF
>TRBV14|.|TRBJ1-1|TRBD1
CASSQGLPGTGNTEAFF
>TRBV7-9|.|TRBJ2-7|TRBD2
CASSPPGGAYEQYF
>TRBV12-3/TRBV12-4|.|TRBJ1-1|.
CASSSGGGTEAFF
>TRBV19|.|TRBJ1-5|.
CASRGDISNQPQHF
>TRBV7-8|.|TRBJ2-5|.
CASSPLFLTPRETQYF
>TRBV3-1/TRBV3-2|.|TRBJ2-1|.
CASSQVGAFSYNEQFF
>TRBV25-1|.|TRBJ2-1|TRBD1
CASSETGAINEQFF
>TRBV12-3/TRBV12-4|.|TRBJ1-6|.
CASSLDYNSPLHF
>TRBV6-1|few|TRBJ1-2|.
CASSEDARMVSYTF
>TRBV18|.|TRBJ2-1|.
CASSLLGDEQFF
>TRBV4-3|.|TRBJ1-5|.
CASSQGQFNQPQHF
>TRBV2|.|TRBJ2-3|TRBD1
CASESRGQGADTQYF
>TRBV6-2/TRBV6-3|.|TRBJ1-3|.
CASSYFGSSGNTIYF
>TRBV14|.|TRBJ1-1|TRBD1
CASGRDRETFF
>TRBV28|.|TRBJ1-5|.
CASSPVPTGTKINQPQHF
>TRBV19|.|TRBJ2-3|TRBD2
CASNPEPLRGGHTQYF
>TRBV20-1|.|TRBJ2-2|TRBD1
CSASVRQGAGELFF
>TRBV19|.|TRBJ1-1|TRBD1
CASNRARGTEAFF
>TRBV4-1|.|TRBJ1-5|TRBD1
CASSQDATGDYQPQHF
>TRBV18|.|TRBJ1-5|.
CASSPQGGQPQHF
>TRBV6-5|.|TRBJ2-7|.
CASSKGAEQYF
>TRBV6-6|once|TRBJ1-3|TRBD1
CASSRDRDRNTIYF